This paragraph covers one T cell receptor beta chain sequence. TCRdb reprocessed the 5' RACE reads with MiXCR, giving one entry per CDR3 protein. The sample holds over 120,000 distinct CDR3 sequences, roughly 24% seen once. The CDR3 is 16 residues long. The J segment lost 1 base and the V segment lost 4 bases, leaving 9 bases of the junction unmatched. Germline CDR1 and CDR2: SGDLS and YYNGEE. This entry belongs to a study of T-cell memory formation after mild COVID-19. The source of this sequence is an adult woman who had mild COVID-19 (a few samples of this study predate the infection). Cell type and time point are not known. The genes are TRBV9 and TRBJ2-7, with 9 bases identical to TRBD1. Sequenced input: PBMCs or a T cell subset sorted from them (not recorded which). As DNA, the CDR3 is TGTGCCAGCAGCCCTACCTCCGGGACAGGGTCCTACGAGCAGTACTTC. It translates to CASSPTSGTGSYEQYF.